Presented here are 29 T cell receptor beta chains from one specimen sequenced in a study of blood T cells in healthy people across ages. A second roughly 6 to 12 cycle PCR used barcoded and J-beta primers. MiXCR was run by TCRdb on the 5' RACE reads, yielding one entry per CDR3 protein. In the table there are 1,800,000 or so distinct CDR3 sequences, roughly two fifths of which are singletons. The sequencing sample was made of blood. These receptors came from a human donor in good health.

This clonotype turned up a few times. CDR3 region: CASSREGGLLDTQYF. In nucleotides, the CDR3 is TGTGCCAGCAGCCGAGAGGGGGGGTTGTTGGATACGCAGTATTTT. The chain uses TRBV7-2 and TRBJ2-3, with D perhaps TRBD2 (7 bases). Trimming left V 5 bases short and J 6 bases short, with 18 bases between. Germline CDR1 and CDR2: SGHTA and FQGNSA. The length of the CDR3 is 15 residues.

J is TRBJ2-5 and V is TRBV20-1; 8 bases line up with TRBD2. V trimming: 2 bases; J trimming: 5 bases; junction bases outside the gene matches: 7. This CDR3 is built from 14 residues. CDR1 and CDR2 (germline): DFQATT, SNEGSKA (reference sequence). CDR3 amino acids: CSARSRGGRETQYF. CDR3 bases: TGCAGTGCTAGATCTCGGGGGGGCCGGGAGACCCAGTACTTC.

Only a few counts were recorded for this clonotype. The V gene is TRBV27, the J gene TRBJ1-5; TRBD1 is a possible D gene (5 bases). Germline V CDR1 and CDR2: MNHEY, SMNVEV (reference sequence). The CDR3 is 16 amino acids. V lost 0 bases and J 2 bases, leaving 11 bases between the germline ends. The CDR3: CASSLSSGERNQPQHF. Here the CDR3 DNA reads TGTGCCAGCAGTTTATCGTCGGGGGAGCGCAATCAGCCCCAGCATTTT.

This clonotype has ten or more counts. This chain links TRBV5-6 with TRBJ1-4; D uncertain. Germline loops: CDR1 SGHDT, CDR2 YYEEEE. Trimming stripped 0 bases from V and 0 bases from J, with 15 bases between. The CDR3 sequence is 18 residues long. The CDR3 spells CASSLGVDGSATNEKLFF. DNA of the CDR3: TGTGCCAGCAGCTTGGGGGTCGACGGGAGCGCAACTAATGAAAAACTGTTTTTT.

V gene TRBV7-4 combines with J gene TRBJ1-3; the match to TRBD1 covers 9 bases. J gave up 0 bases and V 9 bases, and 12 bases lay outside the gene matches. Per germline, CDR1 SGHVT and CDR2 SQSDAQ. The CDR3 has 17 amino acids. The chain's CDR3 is CARCIGTGGYSGNTIYF. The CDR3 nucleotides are TGTGCCAGATGCATCGGTACAGGGGGCTACTCTGGAAACACCATATATTTT.

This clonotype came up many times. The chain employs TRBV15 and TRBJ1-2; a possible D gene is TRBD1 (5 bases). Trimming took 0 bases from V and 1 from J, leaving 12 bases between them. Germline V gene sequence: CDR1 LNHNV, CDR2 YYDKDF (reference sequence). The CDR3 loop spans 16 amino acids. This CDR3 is CATSRDLAGSNYGYTF. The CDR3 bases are TGTGCCACCAGCAGAGATCTCGCAGGGAGTAACTATGGCTACACCTTC.

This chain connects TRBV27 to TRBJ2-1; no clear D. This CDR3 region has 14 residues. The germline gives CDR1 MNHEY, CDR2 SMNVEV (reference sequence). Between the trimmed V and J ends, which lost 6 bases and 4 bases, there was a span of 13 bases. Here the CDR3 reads CASSSTSGYNEQFF. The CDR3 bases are TGTGCCAGCAGCTCCACCTCCGGATACAATGAGCAGTTCTTC.

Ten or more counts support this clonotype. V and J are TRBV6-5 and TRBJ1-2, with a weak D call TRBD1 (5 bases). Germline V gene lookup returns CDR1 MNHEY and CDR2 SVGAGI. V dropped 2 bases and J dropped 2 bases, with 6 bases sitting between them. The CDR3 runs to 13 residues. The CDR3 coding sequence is TGTGCCAGCAGTTACGACAGAAACTATGGCTACACCTTC. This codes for CASSYDRNYGYTF.

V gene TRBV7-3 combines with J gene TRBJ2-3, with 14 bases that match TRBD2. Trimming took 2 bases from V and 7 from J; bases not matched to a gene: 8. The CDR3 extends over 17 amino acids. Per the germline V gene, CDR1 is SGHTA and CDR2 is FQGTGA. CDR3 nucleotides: TGTGCCAGCAGCTTAGGGGGGACTAGCGGGGGCGGGAATACGCAGTATTTT. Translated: CASSLGGTSGGGNTQYF.

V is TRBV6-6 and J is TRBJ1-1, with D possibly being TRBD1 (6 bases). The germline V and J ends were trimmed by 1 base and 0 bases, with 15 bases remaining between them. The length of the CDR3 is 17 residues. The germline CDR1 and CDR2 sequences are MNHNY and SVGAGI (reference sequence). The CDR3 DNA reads TGTGCCAGCAGTTACTTAAGGGGGGTAGGTATGAACACTGAAGCTTTCTTT. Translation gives CASSYLRGVGMNTEAFF.

DNA for the CDR3: TGCAGTGCCATAACCCAGGGATATGTCACAGATACGCAGTATTTT. This encodes CSAITQGYVTDTQYF. This chain uses TRBV20-1 with TRBJ2-3, with D possibly being TRBD1 (5 bases). CDR3 length: 15 residues. The germline V and J ends were trimmed by 6 bases and 2 bases, with 18 bases remaining between them. The germline CDR1 and CDR2 sequences are DFQATT and SNEGSKA (reference sequence).

Here the CDR3 DNA reads TGCAGTGCTAGTGTACGACCTTTGGGTAACTATGGCTACACCTTC. Amino acid sequence: CSASVRPLGNYGYTF. The rearrangement links TRBV20-1 to TRBJ1-2, with D unresolved. The V end lost 3 bases, the J end lost 1 base, and 15 bases lay between the germline ends. CDR1 is DFQATT, CDR2 SNEGSKA, per germline (reference sequence). The CDR3 sequence is 15 residues long.

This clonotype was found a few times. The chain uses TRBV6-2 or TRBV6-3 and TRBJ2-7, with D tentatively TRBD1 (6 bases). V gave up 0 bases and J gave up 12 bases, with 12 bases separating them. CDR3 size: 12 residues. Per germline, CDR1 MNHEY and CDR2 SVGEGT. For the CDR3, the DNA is TGTGCCAGCAGTTACTCCGGGACAACTACGTACTTC. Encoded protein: CASSYSGTTTYF.

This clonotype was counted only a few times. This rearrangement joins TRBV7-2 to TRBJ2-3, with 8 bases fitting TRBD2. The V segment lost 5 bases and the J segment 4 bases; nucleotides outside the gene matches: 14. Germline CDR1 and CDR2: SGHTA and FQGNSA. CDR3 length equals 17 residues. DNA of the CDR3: TGTGCCAGCAGCCCCGGACGGGGGGGCCGCGTGGCAGATACGCAGTATTTT. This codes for CASSPGRGGRVADTQYF. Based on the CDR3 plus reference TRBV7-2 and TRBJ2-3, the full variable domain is GAGVSQSPSNKVTEKGKDVELRCDPISGHTALYWYRQSLGQGLEFLIYFQGNSAPDKSGLPSDRFSAERTGGSVSTLTIQRTQQEDSAVYLCASSPGRGGRVADTQYFGPGTRLTVL.

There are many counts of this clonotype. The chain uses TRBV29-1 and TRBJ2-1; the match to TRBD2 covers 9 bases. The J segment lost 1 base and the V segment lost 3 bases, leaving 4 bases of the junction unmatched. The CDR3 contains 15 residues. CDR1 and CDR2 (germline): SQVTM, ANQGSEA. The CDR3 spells CSVDRRGGSYNEQFF. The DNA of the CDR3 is TGCAGCGTTGATAGGCGGGGGGGATCCTACAATGAGCAGTTCTTC.

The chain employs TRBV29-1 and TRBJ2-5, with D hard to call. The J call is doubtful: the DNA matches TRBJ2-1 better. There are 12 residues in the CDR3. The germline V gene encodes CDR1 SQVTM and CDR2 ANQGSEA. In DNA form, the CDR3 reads TGCAGCGTTGACAGGTACCAAGAGACCCAGTTCTTC. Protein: CSVDRYQETQFF.

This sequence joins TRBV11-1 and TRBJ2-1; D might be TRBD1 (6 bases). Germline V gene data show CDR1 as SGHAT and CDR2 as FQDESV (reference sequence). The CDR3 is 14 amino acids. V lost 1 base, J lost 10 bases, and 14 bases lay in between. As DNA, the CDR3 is TGTGCCAGCAGCTTAGGGGGGCCTGAGACCGAGCAGTTCTTC. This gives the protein CASSLGGPETEQFF.

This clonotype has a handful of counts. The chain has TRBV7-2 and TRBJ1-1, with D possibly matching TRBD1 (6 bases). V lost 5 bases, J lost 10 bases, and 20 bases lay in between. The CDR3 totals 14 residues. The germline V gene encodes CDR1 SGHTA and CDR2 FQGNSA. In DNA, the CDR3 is TGTGCCAGCAGCCTCGTATTTATCGGGGGCGGAGCTTTCTTT. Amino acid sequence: CASSLVFIGGGAFF.

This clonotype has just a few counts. CDR3 coding DNA: TGTGCCAGCACTACAAAAGATACGCAGTATTTT. It yields the protein CASTTKDTQYF. V is TRBV2 and J is TRBJ2-3; D unresolved. The CDR3 is 11 amino acids. Germline V lookup: CDR1 SNHLY, CDR2 FYNNEI. Trimming removed 7 bases from V and 5 bases from J, with 7 bases in between.

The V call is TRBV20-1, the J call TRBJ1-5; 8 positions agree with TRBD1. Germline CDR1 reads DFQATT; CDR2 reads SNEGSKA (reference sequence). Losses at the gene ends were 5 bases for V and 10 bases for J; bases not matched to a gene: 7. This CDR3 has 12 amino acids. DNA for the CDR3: TGCAGTGCTGGGCTCGGACAGGGACCCCAGCATTTT. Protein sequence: CSAGLGQGPQHF.

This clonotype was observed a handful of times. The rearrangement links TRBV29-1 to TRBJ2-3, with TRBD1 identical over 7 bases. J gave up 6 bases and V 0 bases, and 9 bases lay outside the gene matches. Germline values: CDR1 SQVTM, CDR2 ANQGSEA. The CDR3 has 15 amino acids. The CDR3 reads CSVEEGRGRVDTQYF. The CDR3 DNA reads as TGCAGCGTTGAAGAAGGTAGGGGGCGCGTGGATACGCAGTATTTT.

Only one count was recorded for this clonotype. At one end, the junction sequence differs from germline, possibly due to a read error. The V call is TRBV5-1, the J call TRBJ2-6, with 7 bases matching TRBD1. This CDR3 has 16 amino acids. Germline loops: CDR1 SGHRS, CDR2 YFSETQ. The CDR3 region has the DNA TGCGCCAGCAGCTCGACAGGGACCTCTGGGGCCAACGTCCAGACTTTC. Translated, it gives CASSSTGTSGANVQTF.

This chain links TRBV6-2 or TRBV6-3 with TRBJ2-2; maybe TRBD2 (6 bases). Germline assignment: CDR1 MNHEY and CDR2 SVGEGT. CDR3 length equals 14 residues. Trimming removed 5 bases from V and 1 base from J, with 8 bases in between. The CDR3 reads CASSMEGNTGELFF. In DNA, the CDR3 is TGTGCCAGCAGTATGGAGGGGAACACCGGGGAGCTGTTTTTT.

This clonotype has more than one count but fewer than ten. CDR3 sequence: CASSPRAYTKETQYF. The CDR3, as DNA: TGTGCCAGCAGCCCCAGGGCGTACACTAAAGAGACCCAGTACTTC. The chain combines TRBV7-6 with TRBJ2-5; possibly TRBD1 for D (5 bases). The CDR3 contains 15 residues. Germline-derived CDR1 and CDR2 are SGHVS and FNYEAQ. Deletions cut 5 bases from V and 3 bases from J, with 16 bases between.

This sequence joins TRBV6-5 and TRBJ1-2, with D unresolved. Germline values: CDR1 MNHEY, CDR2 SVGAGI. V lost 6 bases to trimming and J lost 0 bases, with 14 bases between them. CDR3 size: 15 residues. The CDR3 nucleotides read TGTGCCAGCAGGTGGTTTATTGGAGCTAACTATGGCTACACCTTC. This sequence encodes CASRWFIGANYGYTF.

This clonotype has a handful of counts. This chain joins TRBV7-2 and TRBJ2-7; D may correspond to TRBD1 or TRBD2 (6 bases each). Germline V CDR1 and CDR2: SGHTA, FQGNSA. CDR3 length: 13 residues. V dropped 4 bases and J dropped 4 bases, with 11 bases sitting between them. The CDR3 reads CASSWGAEYEQYF. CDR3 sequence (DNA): TGTGCCAGCAGCTGGGGGGCAGAATACGAGCAGTACTTC.

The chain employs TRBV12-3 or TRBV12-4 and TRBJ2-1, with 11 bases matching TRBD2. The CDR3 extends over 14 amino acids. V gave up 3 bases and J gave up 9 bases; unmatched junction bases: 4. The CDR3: CASSFTSGGGEQFF. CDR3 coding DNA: TGTGCCAGCAGTTTTACTAGCGGGGGTGGTGAGCAGTTCTTC.

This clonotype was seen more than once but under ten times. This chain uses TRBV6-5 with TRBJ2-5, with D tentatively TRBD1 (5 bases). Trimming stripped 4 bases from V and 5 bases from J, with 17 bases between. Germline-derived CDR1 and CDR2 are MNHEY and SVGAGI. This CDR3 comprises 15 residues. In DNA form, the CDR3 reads TGTGCCAGCAGTTCCCATGGCAGGGCGGAGGAGACCCAGTACTTC. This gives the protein CASSSHGRAEETQYF.

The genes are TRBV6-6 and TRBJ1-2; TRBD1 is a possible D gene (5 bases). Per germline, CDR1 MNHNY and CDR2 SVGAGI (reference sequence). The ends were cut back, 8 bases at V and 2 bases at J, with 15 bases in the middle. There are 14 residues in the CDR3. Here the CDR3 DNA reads TGTGCCAGCCTACAACCCGGGGGAAACTATGGCTACACCTTC. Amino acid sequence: CASLQPGGNYGYTF.